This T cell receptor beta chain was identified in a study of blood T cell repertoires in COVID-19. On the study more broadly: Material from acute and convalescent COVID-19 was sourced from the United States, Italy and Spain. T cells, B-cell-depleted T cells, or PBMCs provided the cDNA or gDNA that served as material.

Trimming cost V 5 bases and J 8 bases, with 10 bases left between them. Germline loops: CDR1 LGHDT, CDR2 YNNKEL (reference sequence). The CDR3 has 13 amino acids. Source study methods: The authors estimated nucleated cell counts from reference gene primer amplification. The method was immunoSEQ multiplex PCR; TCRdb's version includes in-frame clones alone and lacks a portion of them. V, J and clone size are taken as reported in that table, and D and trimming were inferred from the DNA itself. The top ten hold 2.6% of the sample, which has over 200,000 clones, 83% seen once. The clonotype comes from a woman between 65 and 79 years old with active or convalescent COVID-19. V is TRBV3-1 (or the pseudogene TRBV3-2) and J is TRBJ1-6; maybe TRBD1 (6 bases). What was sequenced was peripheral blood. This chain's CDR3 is CASSFHRDSPLHF. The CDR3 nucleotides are TGTGCCAGCAGCTTCCACAGGGATTCACCCCTCCACTTT.